This TCR beta chain was retrieved from a study of blood T cell repertoires in COVID-19. Across the whole study: The United States, Italy and Spain provided the acute and convalescent COVID-19 samples. Sample material is recorded as cDNA or gDNA derived from T cells, B-cell-depleted T cells, or PBMCs.

V shed 1 base and J 2 bases; nucleotides not matched to a gene: 3. This CDR3 region has 15 residues. Germline CDR1 is LNHDA and CDR2 is SQIVND (reference sequence). Per the study methods: Amplification of reference gene primers was used by the study to estimate nucleated cell counts. Clones were read by immunoSEQ multiplex PCR, and TCRdb kept only the in-frame ones, dropping some. V and J calls and clone size are given by that table; D and trimming were obtained from the DNA. Seen here are 90,000 or so clones, approximately 86% observed once, and the top ten hold more than 1%. The chain combines TRBV19 with TRBJ2-7; 9 bases are a match to TRBD2. Sequenced: peripheral blood. The clonotype was recovered from a man older than 75 with active or convalescent COVID-19. CDR3 region: CASSIGREGPYEQYF. For the CDR3, the DNA is TGTGCCAGTAGTATAGGGCGGGAGGGCCCCTACGAGCAGTACTTC.